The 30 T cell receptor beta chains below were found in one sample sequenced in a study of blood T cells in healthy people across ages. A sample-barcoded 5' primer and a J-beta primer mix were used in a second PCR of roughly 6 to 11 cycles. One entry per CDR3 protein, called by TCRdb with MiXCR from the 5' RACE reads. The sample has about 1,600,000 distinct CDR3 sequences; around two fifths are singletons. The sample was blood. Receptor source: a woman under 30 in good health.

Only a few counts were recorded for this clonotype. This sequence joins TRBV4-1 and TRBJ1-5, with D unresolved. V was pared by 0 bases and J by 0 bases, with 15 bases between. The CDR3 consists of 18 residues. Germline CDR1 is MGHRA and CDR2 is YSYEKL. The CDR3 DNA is TGCGCCAGCAGCCAAGATAACCCGGCCGCTTATAGCAATCAGCCCCAGCATTTT. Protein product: CASSQDNPAAYSNQPQHF.

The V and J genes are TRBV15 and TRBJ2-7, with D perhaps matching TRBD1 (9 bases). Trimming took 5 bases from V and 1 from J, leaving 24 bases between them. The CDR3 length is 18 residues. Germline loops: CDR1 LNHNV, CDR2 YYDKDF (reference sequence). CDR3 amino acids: CATSVDRGASGPSYEQYF. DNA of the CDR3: TGTGCCACCAGCGTAGACAGGGGGGCTAGCGGGCCGTCCTACGAGCAGTACTTC.

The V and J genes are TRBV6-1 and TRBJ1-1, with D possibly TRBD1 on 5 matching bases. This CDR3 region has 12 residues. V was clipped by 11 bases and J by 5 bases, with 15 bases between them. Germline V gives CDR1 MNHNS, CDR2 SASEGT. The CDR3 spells CAGIIGGTEAFF. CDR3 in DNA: TGTGCCGGCATCATCGGGGGGACTGAAGCTTTCTTT.

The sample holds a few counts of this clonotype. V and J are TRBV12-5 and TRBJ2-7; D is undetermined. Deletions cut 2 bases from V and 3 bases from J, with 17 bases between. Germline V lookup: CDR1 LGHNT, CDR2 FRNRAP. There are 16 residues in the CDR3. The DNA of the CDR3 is TGTGCTAGTGGTTTGCAAAACAACAGACGCAGCTACGAGCAGTACTTC. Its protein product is CASGLQNNRRSYEQYF.

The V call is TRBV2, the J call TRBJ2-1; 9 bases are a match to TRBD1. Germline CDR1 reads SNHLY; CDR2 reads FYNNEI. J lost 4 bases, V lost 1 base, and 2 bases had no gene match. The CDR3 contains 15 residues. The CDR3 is CASSEGDREYNEQFF. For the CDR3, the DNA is TGTGCCAGCAGTGAAGGGGACAGGGAATACAATGAGCAGTTCTTC.

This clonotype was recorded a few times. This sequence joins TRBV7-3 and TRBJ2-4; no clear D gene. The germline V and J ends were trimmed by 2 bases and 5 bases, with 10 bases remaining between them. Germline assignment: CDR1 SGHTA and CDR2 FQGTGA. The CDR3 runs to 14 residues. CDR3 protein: CASSLFAGENIQYF. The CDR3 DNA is TGTGCCAGCAGCTTATTCGCAGGTGAAAACATTCAGTACTTC.

The CDR3 nucleotides read TGTGCCAGCAGCGTAGGGCAGGGGGGATACTATGGCTACACCTTC. Translation: CASSVGQGGYYGYTF. The chain recombines TRBV9 with TRBJ1-2, with 7 bases that match TRBD1. With 0 bases clipped from V and 3 bases from J, the junction kept 5 bases outside the gene matches. The CDR3 covers 15 residues. CDR1 SGDLS and CDR2 YYNGEE come from the germline V gene.

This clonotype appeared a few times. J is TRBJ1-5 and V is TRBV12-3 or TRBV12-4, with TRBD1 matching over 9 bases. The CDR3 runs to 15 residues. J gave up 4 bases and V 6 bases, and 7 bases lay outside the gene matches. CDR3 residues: CASSTTGGQNQPQHF. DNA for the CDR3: TGTGCCAGCAGCACAACAGGGGGCCAGAATCAGCCCCAGCATTTT.

CDR3 sequence (DNA): TGTGCCAGCAGCCCCACCCTAGCGAGCTACGAGCAGTACTTC. It specifies CASSPTLASYEQYF. The V gene is TRBV7-2, the J gene TRBJ2-7; D is possibly TRBD2 (6 bases). Germline V gives CDR1 SGHTA, CDR2 FQGNSA. The V end lost 5 bases, the J end lost 3 bases, and 14 bases lay between the germline ends. The CDR3 has 14 residues.

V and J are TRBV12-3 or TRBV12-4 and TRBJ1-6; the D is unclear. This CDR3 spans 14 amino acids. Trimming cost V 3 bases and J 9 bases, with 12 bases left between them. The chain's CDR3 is CASSFPSLGSPLHF. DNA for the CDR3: TGTGCCAGCAGTTTTCCCAGCTTGGGTTCACCCCTCCACTTT.

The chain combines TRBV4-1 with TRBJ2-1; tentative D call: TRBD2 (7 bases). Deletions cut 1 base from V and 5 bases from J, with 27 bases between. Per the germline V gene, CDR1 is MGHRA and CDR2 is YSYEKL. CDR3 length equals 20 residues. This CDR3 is CASSQGLLRGESGIHNEQFF. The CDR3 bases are TGCGCCAGCAGCCAAGGGCTTCTCAGGGGCGAGAGCGGGATTCACAATGAGCAGTTCTTC.

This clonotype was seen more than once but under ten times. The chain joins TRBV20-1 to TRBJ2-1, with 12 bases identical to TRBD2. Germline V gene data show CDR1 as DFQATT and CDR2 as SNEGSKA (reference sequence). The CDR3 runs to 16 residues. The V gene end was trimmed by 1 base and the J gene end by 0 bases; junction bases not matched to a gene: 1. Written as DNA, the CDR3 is TGCAGTGCTAGAGGACTAGCGGGGGTCTCCTACAATGAGCAGTTCTTC. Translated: CSARGLAGVSYNEQFF.

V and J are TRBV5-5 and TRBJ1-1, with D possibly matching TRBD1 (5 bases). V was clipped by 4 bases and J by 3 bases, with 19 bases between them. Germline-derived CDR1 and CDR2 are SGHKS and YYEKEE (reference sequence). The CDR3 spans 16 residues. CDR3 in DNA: TGTGCCAGCAGCACCTCGGGCGGTGGGGCGCACACTGAAGCTTTCTTT. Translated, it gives CASSTSGGGAHTEAFF.

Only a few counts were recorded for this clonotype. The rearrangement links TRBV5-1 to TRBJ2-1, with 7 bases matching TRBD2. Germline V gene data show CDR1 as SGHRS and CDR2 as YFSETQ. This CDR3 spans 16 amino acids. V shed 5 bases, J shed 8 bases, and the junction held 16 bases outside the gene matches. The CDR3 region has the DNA TGCGCCAGCAGTACTCCCCTCGCGGGAGTTATTGATGAGCAGTTCTTC. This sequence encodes CASSTPLAGVIDEQFF. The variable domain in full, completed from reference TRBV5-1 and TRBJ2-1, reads KAGVTQTPRYLIKTRGQQVTLSCSPISGHRSVSWYQQTPGQGLQFLFEYFSETQRNKGNFPGRFSGRQFSNSRSEMNVSTLELGDSALYLCASSTPLAGVIDEQFFGPGTRLTVL.

Here the CDR3 reads CASSDRDNPNYGYTF. Written as DNA, the CDR3 is TGTGCCAGCAGTGACCGGGACAATCCGAACTATGGCTACACCTTC. This chain links TRBV11-1 with TRBJ1-2; D may be TRBD1 (6 bases). Germline loops: CDR1 SGHAT, CDR2 FQDESV (reference sequence). V was pared by 6 bases and J by 2 bases, with 16 bases between. The CDR3 length is 15 residues.

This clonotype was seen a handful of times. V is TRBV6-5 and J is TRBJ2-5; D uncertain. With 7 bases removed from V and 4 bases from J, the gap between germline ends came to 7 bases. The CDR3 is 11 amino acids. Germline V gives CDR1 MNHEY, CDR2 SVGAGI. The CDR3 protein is CASTKGETQYF. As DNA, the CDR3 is TGTGCCAGCACCAAGGGAGAGACCCAGTACTTC.

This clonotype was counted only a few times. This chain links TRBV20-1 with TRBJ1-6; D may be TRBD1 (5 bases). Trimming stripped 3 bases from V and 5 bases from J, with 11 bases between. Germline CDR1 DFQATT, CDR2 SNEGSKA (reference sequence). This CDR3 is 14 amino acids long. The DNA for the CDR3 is TGCAGTGCTAGTACAGGACTGGATAATTCACCCCTCCACTTT. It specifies CSASTGLDNSPLHF.

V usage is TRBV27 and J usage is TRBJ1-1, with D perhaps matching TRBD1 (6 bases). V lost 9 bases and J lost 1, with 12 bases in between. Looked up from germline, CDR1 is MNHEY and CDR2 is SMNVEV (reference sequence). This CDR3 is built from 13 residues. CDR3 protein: CASKVQGNTEAFF. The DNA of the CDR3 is TGTGCCAGTAAAGTACAGGGGAACACTGAAGCTTTCTTT.

CDR3 in amino acids: CASSAGPHNEQFF. In DNA, the CDR3 is TGTGCCAGCAGTGCCGGCCCGCACAATGAGCAGTTCTTC. The V call is TRBV6-5, the J call TRBJ2-1; D not resolved. The CDR3 loop spans 13 amino acids. Germline loops: CDR1 MNHEY, CDR2 SVGAGI. Trimming left V 5 bases short and J 5 bases short, with 10 bases between.

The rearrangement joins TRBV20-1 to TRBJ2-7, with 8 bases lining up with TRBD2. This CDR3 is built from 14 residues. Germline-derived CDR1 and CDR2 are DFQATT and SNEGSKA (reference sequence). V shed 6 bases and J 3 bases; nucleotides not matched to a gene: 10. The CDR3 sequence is CSATRLARVYEQYF. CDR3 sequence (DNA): TGCAGTGCCACGAGACTAGCGAGAGTCTACGAGCAGTACTTC.

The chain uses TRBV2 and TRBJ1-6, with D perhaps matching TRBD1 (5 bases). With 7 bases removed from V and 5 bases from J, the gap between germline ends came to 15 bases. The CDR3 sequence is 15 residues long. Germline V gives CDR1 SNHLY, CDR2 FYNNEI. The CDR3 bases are TGTGCCAGCACCCTGGACGGGGGGGATAATTCACCCCTCCACTTT. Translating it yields CASTLDGGDNSPLHF.

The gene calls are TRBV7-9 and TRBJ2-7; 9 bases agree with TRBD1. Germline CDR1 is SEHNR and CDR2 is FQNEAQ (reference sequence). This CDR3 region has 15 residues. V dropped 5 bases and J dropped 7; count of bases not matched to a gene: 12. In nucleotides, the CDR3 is TGTGCCAGCAGCCTACCGGGACAGGGTGACAATGAGCAGTACTTC. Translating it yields CASSLPGQGDNEQYF.

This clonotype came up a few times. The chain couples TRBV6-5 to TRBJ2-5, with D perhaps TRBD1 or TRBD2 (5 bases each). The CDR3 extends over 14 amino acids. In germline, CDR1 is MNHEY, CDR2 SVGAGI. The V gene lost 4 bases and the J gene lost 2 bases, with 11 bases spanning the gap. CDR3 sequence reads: CASSSGTLQETQYF. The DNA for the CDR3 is TGTGCCAGCAGTTCCGGGACCCTTCAAGAGACCCAGTACTTC.

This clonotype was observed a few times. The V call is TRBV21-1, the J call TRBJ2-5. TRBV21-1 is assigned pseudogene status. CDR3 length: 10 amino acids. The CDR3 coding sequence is TGTGCCAGCATCGGTGAGACCCAGTACTTC. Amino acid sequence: CASIGETQYF.

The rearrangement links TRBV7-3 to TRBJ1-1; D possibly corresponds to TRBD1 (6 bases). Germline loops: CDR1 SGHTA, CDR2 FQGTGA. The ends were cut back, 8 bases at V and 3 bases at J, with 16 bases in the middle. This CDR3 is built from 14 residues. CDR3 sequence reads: CASGREGGDTEAFF. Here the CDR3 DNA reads TGTGCCAGCGGTAGGGAGGGGGGAGACACTGAAGCTTTCTTT.

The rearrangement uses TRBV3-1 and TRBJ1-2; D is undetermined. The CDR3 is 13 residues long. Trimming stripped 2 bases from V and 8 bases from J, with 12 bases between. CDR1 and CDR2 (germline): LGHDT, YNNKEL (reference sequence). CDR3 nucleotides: TGTGCCAGCAGCCAACGGGATTTCGGGGGCTACACCTTC. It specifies CASSQRDFGGYTF.

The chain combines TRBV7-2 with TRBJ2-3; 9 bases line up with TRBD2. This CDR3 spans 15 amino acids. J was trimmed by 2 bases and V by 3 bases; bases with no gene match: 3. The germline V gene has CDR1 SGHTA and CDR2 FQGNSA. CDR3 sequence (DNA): TGTGCCAGCAGCTTCCTAGCGGGGATCACAGATACGCAGTATTTT. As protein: CASSFLAGITDTQYF. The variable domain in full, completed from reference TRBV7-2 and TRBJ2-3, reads GAGVSQSPSNKVTEKGKDVELRCDPISGHTALYWYRQSLGQGLEFLIYFQGNSAPDKSGLPSDRFSAERTGGSVSTLTIQRTQQEDSAVYLCASSFLAGITDTQYFGPGTRLTVL.

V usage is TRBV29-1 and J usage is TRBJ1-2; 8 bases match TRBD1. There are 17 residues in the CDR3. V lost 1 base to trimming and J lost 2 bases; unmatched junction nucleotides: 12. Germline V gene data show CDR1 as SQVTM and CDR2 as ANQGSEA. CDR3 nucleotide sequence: TGCAGCGTTGAAGTCGCGGACAGGGACATTCGGAACTATGGCTACACCTTC. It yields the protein CSVEVADRDIRNYGYTF. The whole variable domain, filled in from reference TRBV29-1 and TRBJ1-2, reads SAVISQKPSRDICQRGTSLTIQCQVDSQVTMMFWYRQQPGQSLTLIATANQGSEATYESGFVIDKFPISRPNLTFSTLTVSNMSPEDSSIYLCSVEVADRDIRNYGYTFGSGTRLTVV.

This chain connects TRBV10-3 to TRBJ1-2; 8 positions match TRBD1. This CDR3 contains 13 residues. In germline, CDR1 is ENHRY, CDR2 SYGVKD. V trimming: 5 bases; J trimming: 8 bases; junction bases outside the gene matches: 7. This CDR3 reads CAISRRQGRGYTF. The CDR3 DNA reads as TGTGCCATCAGTAGGAGACAGGGGCGCGGCTACACCTTC.

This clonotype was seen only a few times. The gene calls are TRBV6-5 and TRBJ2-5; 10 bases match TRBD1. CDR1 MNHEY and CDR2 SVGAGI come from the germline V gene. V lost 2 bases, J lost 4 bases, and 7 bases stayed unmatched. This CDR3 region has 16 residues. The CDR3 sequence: CASSYGTGVGGETQYF. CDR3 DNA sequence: TGTGCCAGCAGTTACGGGACAGGGGTCGGAGGAGAGACCCAGTACTTC.